The 13 T cell receptor beta chains given below trace back to one sample, sequenced in a study of tumor-infiltrating lymphocytes in primary liver carcinoma. The investigators made TCR beta cDNA from around 540 ng total RNA, using a constant-region primer. Slightly modified ARM-PCR, run as three nested multiplex PCR rounds, produced the TCR beta libraries. Both of the initial two PCR rounds ran for nine to eleven cycles and employed TRBV1-TRBV30 forward primers alongside a C-beta reverse primer. One entry per CDR3 protein, called by TCRdb with MiXCR from the multiplex PCR reads. The sample has around 100,000 distinct CDR3 sequences, 55% to 75% seen once. Co-extraction of both nucleic acids (RNA and DNA) used about 17-33 mg of unsorted bulk tissue. Sequenced material: liver tumor tissue from sampling region 5. The subset was: tumor region T5, tumor centre. The receptors shown here come from a woman aged 55-70 years with primary liver carcinoma and hepatitis B virus infection.

As to this clonotype: At one end the junction does not follow the germline gene, possibly because of a read error. This sequence joins TRBV14 and TRBJ2-7; TRBD2 matches at 7 bases. The CDR3 extends over 17 amino acids. CDR1 and CDR2 from the germline V gene are SGHDN and FVKESK. CDR3 nucleotides: TGTGCCGGCAGCAAGGACGCTAGTGGGACTAACTCATACGAGCAGTACTTC. This sequence encodes CAGSKDASGTNSYEQYF.

In regard to this clonotype: As the CDR3 is not closed by the conserved phenylalanine or tryptophan, this likely results from a read error. The V and J genes are TRBV11-3 and TRBJ2-1; 8 bases map to TRBD2. Germline V gene data show CDR1 as SGHNT and CDR2 as YENEEA. This CDR3 comprises 16 residues. V shed 0 bases, J shed 7 bases, and the junction held 8 bases outside the gene matches. This CDR3 is CASSLDGGRWRNEQFS. CDR3 sequence (DNA): TGTGCCAGCAGCTTAGACGGCGGGAGGTGGAGAAATGAGCAGTTCTCC.

Concerning this clonotype itself: This is likely a read error, given that the CDR3 carries no conserved phenylalanine or tryptophan at its end. The V call is TRBV11-2, the J call TRBJ2-6, with D perhaps matching TRBD1 (5 bases). The germline gives CDR1 SGHAT, CDR2 FQNNGV. The length of the CDR3 is 14 residues. For the CDR3, the DNA is TGTGCCAGTAGCCCCCCCTCTGGGGCCAAGGTCCTGACTCTC. This gives the protein CASSPPSGAKVLTL.

This clonotype was found a few times. The chain carries TRBV24-1 and TRBJ1-5; no definite D call. From germline, CDR1 is KGHDR and CDR2 SFDVKD. V dropped 1 base and J dropped 6 bases, with 3 bases sitting between them. The CDR3 spans 12 residues. CDR3 DNA: TGTGCCACCAGTGATTTCGGTCAGCCCCAGCATTTT. It yields the protein CATSDFGQPQHF.

This clonotype was counted many times. In DNA form, the CDR3 reads TGTGCCAGCAGTACCGTAGGCCCGGGGGGGGATTCACCCCTCCACTTT. Protein sequence: CASSTVGPGGDSPLHF. The rearrangement uses TRBV6-6 and TRBJ1-6, with a weak D call TRBD1 (5 bases). The germline V gene has CDR1 MNHNY and CDR2 SVGAGI (reference sequence). Deletions cut 5 bases from V and 8 bases from J, with 19 bases between. The CDR3 has 16 residues.

As concerns this clonotype: This may arise from a read error, as a much more abundant clone is one base away. The V call is TRBV28, the J call TRBJ2-2; perhaps TRBD2 as D (5 bases). The CDR3 runs 15 residues. Germline lookup yields CDR1 MDHEN and CDR2 SYDVKM. The CDR3 loop reads CANSLYRTGPGELFF. CDR3 sequence (DNA): TGTGCCAACAGTCTCTACCGGACTGGCCCCGGGGAGCTGTTTTTT.

Notes on this clonotype: One junction end does not reproduce the germline sequence, and a read error may be involved. The CDR3 spells CASNLVRYGELFF. The CDR3 bases are TGTGCTAGCAACTTAGTGCGTTACGGGGAGCTGTTTTTT. The V gene is TRBV11-2, the J gene TRBJ2-2; D gene ambiguous. The CDR3 loop spans 13 amino acids. Germline values: CDR1 SGHAT, CDR2 FQNNGV.

Notes on this clonotype: Given a much more abundant clone one base away, this may be a read error. V usage is TRBV5-1 and J usage is TRBJ2-1, with D tentatively TRBD2 (5 bases). There are 14 residues in the CDR3. The V end lost 2 bases, the J end lost 8 bases, and 14 bases lay between the germline ends. Looked up from germline, CDR1 is SGHRS and CDR2 is YFSETQ. CDR3 in amino acids: CASSFVRAGDEQFF. In DNA form, the CDR3 reads TGCGCCAGCAGCTTCGTGAGGGCTGGGGATGAGCAGTTCTTC.

Notes on this clonotype: The missing conserved phenylalanine or tryptophan at the end of this CDR3 makes a read error likely. V gene TRBV12-3 or TRBV12-4 combines with J gene TRBJ2-1, with 11 bases identical to TRBD2. This CDR3 is built from 18 residues. CDR3 nucleotides: TGTGCCAGCAGTTTAGGTTCTAGCGGGAGGTCGTCCTATAATGAGCAGTTCTGT. Translated: CASSLGSSGRSSYNEQFC.

This clonotype was seen repeatedly, ten times or more. The V gene is TRBV7-8, the J gene TRBJ1-4, with TRBD1 matching 7 bases. The ends lost 5 bases at V and 8 bases at J; junction bases unmatched: 11. The CDR3 sequence is 15 residues long. Germline V gene data show CDR1 as SGHVS and CDR2 as FQNEAQ. In DNA, the CDR3 is TGTGCCAGCAGCCCAAACAGGGGTCCAAGCGAAAAACTGTTTTTT. It is translated as CASSPNRGPSEKLFF.

To note about this clonotype: A much larger clone differs by one base, so this may be a read error. The chain has TRBV5-5 and TRBJ1-1; 8 positions match TRBD1. This CDR3 contains 14 residues. Germline loops: CDR1 SGHKS, CDR2 YYEKEE (reference sequence). The CDR3 sequence: CASSYRGENTEAVF. For the CDR3, the DNA is TGTGCCAGCAGCTACAGGGGGGAGAACACTGAAGCTGTCTTT.

The chain combines TRBV28 with TRBJ2-7, with a weak D call TRBD1 (5 bases). The germline V and J ends were trimmed by 2 bases and 7 bases, with 12 bases remaining between them. Germline V gene lookup returns CDR1 MDHEN and CDR2 SYDVKM. The CDR3 has 13 residues. The CDR3 coding sequence is TGTGCCAGCAGTTTACCCCGGACAAGGGAGCAGTACTTC. Its translation: CASSLPRTREQYF.

In this sample, this clonotype turned up many times. The rearrangement uses TRBV6-5 and TRBJ1-1, with 8 positions matching TRBD1. V shed 5 bases and J 2 bases; nucleotides not matched to a gene: 10. This CDR3 has 16 amino acids. The V gene's germline CDR1 is MNHEY and CDR2 SVGAGI. The CDR3 region has the DNA TGTGCCAGCAGTGGACAGGGAGTCGTAGGTAACACTGAAGCTTTCTTT. Translated: CASSGQGVVGNTEAFF.